What follows are 17 T cell receptor beta chains derived from one specimen sequenced in a study of T cells in Graves' hyperthyroidism and ophthalmopathy. Amplification of TCR beta CDR3 regions was performed using RNA transcripts as template. An initial round of RT-PCR targeting the TCR CDR3 relied on the HTBI primer set. TCRdb re-called the multiplex PCR reads through MiXCR, storing one row per CDR3 protein. This sample has roughly 500,000 distinct CDR3 sequences; approximately 15% occur once, and the top ten carry roughly 6.2%. Sequencing was done on a sample of blood. These receptors were obtained from a young woman with Graves' hyperthyroidism that later progressed to Graves' ophthalmopathy.

This clonotype was observed at least ten times. V gene TRBV5-6 combines with J gene TRBJ2-7; TRBD2 matches 8 bases. This CDR3 contains 16 residues. The J segment lost 3 bases and the V segment lost 4 bases, leaving 12 bases of the junction unmatched. Germline CDR1 and CDR2: SGHDT and YYEEEE. The CDR3 DNA reads as TGTGCCAGCAGCCGTACCGACGGGAGGGGATACTACGAGCAGTACTTC. Its protein product is CASSRTDGRGYYEQYF.

V and J are TRBV11-1 and TRBJ2-3, with D perhaps TRBD2 (5 bases). Trimming stripped 1 base from V and 4 bases from J, with 9 bases between. The CDR3 is 14 residues long. Germline V CDR1 and CDR2: SGHAT, FQDESV (reference sequence). CDR3 loop: CASSLVWGADTQYF. CDR3 in DNA: TGTGCCAGCAGCTTAGTTTGGGGAGCAGATACGCAGTATTTT.

In this sample, this clonotype turned up a few times. This chain joins TRBV20-1 and TRBJ2-1, with D possibly being TRBD2 (6 bases). The CDR3 length is 15 residues. CDR1 and CDR2 (germline): DFQATT, SNEGSKA (reference sequence). The V gene lost 5 bases and the J gene lost 0 bases, with 14 bases spanning the gap. The CDR3 spells CSAGPSELSYNEQFF. The CDR3 nucleotides read TGCAGTGCTGGTCCTAGCGAACTCTCCTACAATGAGCAGTTCTTC.

This clonotype showed up many times. The chain recombines TRBV20-1 with TRBJ2-1; tentatively, D is TRBD2 (6 bases). Trimming shortened V by 6 bases and J by 0 bases, and 12 bases separated the two germline ends. The CDR3 is 14 residues long. CDR1 and CDR2 (germline): DFQATT, SNEGSKA (reference sequence). CDR3 sequence reads: CSAPGSNSYNEQFF. In DNA form, the CDR3 reads TGCAGTGCCCCCGGGAGTAACTCCTACAATGAGCAGTTCTTC.

The chain couples TRBV10-3 to TRBJ1-4; the D gene is possibly TRBD1 (6 bases). CDR3 length: 13 residues. Germline-derived CDR1 and CDR2 are ENHRY and SYGVKD. The ends were cut back, 10 bases at V and 6 bases at J, with 15 bases in the middle. The CDR3 DNA reads as TGTGCCACCGAGTCGGACAGAGATGAAAAACTGTTTTTT. Translating gives CATESDRDEKLFF.

The rearrangement joins TRBV11-2 to TRBJ2-3; 9 bases match TRBD2. The V and J ends lost 6 bases and 2 bases, in that order; junction bases with no gene match: 9. CDR3 length: 16 residues. The germline CDR1 and CDR2 sequences are SGHAT and FQNNGV. The CDR3 is CASRREGGAITDTQYF. The CDR3 DNA reads as TGTGCCAGCAGGCGGGAGGGGGGGGCGATCACAGATACGCAGTATTTT.

At least ten counts were recorded for this clonotype. This chain joins TRBV24-1 and TRBJ2-5; TRBD1 matches at 11 bases. The J segment lost 5 bases and the V segment lost 0 bases, leaving 4 bases of the junction unmatched. The CDR3 extends over 16 amino acids. CDR1 is KGHDR, CDR2 SFDVKD, per germline. The CDR3 coding sequence is TGTGCCACCAGTGATTTGACGGGGACAGGGGGTGAGACCCAGTACTTC. The encoded protein is CATSDLTGTGGETQYF.

The V and J genes are TRBV30 and TRBJ1-1; 7 bases line up with TRBD1. The CDR3 sequence is 13 residues long. Looked up from germline, CDR1 is GTSNPN and CDR2 is SVGIG (reference sequence). The trim removed 2 bases at V and 5 bases at J, leaving 5 bases unmatched. CDR3 sequence reads: CAWSRQGSTEAFF. For the CDR3, the DNA is TGTGCCTGGAGTCGACAGGGAAGTACTGAAGCTTTCTTT.

There are many counts of this clonotype. The rearrangement links TRBV18 to TRBJ2-1; 11 bases match TRBD2. CDR3 length: 16 amino acids. Trimming removed 3 bases from V and 8 bases from J; junction bases left unmatched: 9. Germline V CDR1 and CDR2: KGHSH, LQKENI. The CDR3 loop reads CASSPPTSGTIDEQFF. CDR3 nucleotides: TGTGCCAGCTCACCCCCGACTAGCGGGACGATCGATGAGCAGTTCTTC.

The chain is built from TRBV15 and TRBJ2-1; 15 nucleotides line up with TRBD2. The germline gives CDR1 LNHNV, CDR2 YYDKDF (reference sequence). The CDR3 runs 15 residues. V was pared by 8 bases and J by 8 bases, with 7 bases of the junction left unmatched. The CDR3 DNA sequence: TGTGCCACCGGACTGGGACTAGCGGGAGGTGATGAGCAGTTCTTC. Translation: CATGLGLAGGDEQFF.

This clonotype was seen repeatedly, ten times or more. The rearrangement uses TRBV7-2 and TRBJ2-2; 7 bases match TRBD1. Trimming removed 4 bases from V and 3 bases from J; junction bases left unmatched: 11. Germline V gene data show CDR1 as SGHTA and CDR2 as FQGNSA. The CDR3 extends over 17 amino acids. CDR3: CASSSLRDRVDTGELFF. In DNA, the CDR3 is TGTGCCAGCAGCTCCCTTCGTGACAGGGTGGACACCGGGGAGCTGTTTTTT.

The chain links TRBV7-9 to TRBJ2-7; 14 bases match TRBD2. The CDR3 sequence is 16 residues long. With V trimmed by 5 bases and J by 3 bases, 6 bases remained unmatched. Germline V gene sequence: CDR1 SEHNR, CDR2 FQNEAQ (reference sequence). CDR3 loop: CASSPTGTSGSYEQYF. The CDR3 nucleotides are TGTGCCAGCAGCCCAACAGGGACTAGCGGGAGCTACGAGCAGTACTTC.

This clonotype showed up many times. This CDR3 is CASSLAERQTYEQYF. The DNA of the CDR3 is TGTGCCAGCAGCTTAGCAGAGCGGCAGACCTACGAGCAGTACTTC. The V call is TRBV7-2, the J call TRBJ2-7, with TRBD2 as a possible D gene (5 bases). Per germline, CDR1 SGHTA and CDR2 FQGNSA. This CDR3 is 15 amino acids long. Trimming stripped 0 bases from V and 2 bases from J, with 11 bases between.

The rearrangement links TRBV30 to TRBJ2-2; TRBD2 matches 9 bases. Germline-derived CDR1 and CDR2 are GTSNPN and SVGIG (reference sequence). After removal of 2 bases from V and 6 bases from J, the junction contained 10 bases not matched to a gene. This CDR3 comprises 16 residues. CDR3 residues: CAWSRGRTSEPGELFF. CDR3 coding DNA: TGTGCCTGGAGTAGGGGCCGGACTAGCGAGCCCGGGGAGCTGTTTTTT.

Concerning this clonotype itself: It may be a read error: a sequence one base away is much more abundant. V and J are TRBV5-1 and TRBJ2-5; no firm D call. The V gene's germline CDR1 is SGHRS and CDR2 YFSETQ. This CDR3 is built from 13 residues. The ends were cut back, 1 base at V and 7 bases at J, with 11 bases in the middle. CDR3 coding DNA: TGCGCCAGCAGCTTGCTTAAGGTAGGGACCCAGTACTTC. As protein: CASSLLKVGTQYF. Supplemented by reference TRBV5-1 and TRBJ2-5, the full variable domain reads KAGVTQTPRYLIKTRGQQVTLSCSPISGHRSVSWYQQTPGQGLQFLFEYFSETQRNKGNFPGRFSGRQFSNSRSEMNVSTLELGDSALYLCASSLLKVGTQYFGPGTRLLVL.

The gene calls are TRBV6-5 and TRBJ1-1; D remains unclear. In germline, CDR1 is MNHEY, CDR2 SVGAGI. The CDR3 is 16 amino acids. V lost 0 bases to trimming and J lost 1 base, with 12 bases between them. The CDR3: CASSYSGYRKNTEAFF. The CDR3 DNA reads TGTGCCAGCAGTTACTCGGGGTATCGGAAGAACACTGAAGCTTTCTTT.

This clonotype was seen a handful of times. V and J are TRBV4-1 and TRBJ2-7; D is ambiguous. Germline values: CDR1 MGHRA, CDR2 YSYEKL. CDR3 length equals 14 residues. V was trimmed by 1 base and J by 2 bases, leaving 9 bases between them. CDR3 DNA: TGCGCCAGCAGCCAAGCAAGGGATACCTACGAGCAGTACTTC. Translated, it gives CASSQARDTYEQYF.